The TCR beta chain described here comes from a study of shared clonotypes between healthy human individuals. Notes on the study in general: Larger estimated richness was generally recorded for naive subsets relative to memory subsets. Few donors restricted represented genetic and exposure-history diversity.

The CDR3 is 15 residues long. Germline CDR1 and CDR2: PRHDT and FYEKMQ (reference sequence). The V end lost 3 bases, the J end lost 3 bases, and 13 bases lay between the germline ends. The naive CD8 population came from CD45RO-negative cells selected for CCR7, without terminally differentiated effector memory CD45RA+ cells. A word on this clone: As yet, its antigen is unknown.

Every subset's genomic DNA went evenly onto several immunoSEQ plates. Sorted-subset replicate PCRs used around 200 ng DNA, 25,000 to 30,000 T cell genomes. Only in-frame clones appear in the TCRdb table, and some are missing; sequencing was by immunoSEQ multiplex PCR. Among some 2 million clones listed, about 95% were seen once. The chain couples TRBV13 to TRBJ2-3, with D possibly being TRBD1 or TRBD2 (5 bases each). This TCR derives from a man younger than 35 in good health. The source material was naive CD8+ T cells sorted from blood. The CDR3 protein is CASSFRDRGTDTQYF. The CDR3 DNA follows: TGTGCCAGCAGCTTCCGGGACCGCGGAACAGATACGCAGTATTTT.